These 29 T cell receptor beta chains were all obtained from the same sample, sequenced in a study of cytomegalovirus exposure and HLA in healthy donors. Vbeta (60) and Jbeta (13) primers were used in the PCR. TCRdb's table, derived via immunoSEQ multiplex PCR, lists solely in-frame clones and lacks some. The sample records about 140,000 clones, 75% being singletons. Sequenced: PBMCs. The source is a man between 18 and 35 years old in good health and CMV-seropositive.

The rearrangement links TRBV29-1 to TRBJ1-2; 8 nucleotides line up with TRBD1. Per the germline V gene, CDR1 is SQVTM and CDR2 is ANQGSEA. With V trimmed by 5 bases and J by 8 bases, 7 bases remained unmatched. The CDR3 spans 12 residues. CDR3 protein: CSVILQGDGYTF. The CDR3 DNA is TGCAGCGTTATCTTACAGGGGGACGGCTACACCTTC.

The chain combines TRBV7-3 with TRBJ2-1; D not certain. CDR3 length: 15 residues. Trimming removed 2 bases from V and 4 bases from J, with 12 bases in between. Germline loops: CDR1 SGHTA, CDR2 FQGTGA. CDR3 region: CASSLGTVSYNEQFF. The CDR3 DNA is TGTGCCAGCAGCTTAGGAACAGTCTCTTACAATGAGCAGTTCTTC.

V usage is TRBV14 and J usage is TRBJ2-7; tentative D call: TRBD2 (5 bases). Trimming took off 0 bases at V and 7 bases at J, with 13 bases between the two ends. CDR1 is SGHDN, CDR2 FVKESK, per germline. The CDR3 totals 14 residues. The CDR3 loop is CASSQDYNTGEQYF. The CDR3 nucleotides are TGTGCCAGCAGCCAAGATTACAACACGGGGGAGCAGTACTTC.

The rearrangement links TRBV7-9 to TRBJ2-3, with TRBD2 matching over 8 bases. The CDR3 extends over 15 amino acids. Germline CDR1 is SEHNR and CDR2 is FQNEAQ (reference sequence). The ends lost 6 bases at V and 4 bases at J; junction bases unmatched: 9. The CDR3 region is CASSPRGGAADTQYF. As DNA, the CDR3 is TGTGCCAGCAGTCCTCGGGGGGGGGCCGCAGATACGCAGTATTTT.

The J gene is TRBJ2-1, the V gene TRBV7-2; 11 bases fit TRBD2. V gave up 3 bases and J gave up 8 bases; unmatched junction bases: 9. The CDR3 is 16 amino acids. Germline-derived CDR1 and CDR2 are SGHTA and FQGNSA. In nucleotides, the CDR3 is TGTGCCAGCAGCTTCGATACTAGCGGGAGCGGCTATGAGCAGTTCTTC. Translating gives CASSFDTSGSGYEQFF.

This clone was detected once. This sequence joins TRBV27 and TRBJ2-3; 7 bases fit TRBD2. The trim removed 2 bases at V and 6 bases at J, leaving 5 bases unmatched. Germline lookup yields CDR1 MNHEY and CDR2 SMNVEV (reference sequence). This CDR3 spans 14 amino acids. The chain's CDR3 is CASSLAGEWDTQYF. The CDR3 DNA follows: TGTGCCAGCAGTTTAGCGGGAGAGTGGGATACGCAGTATTTT.

This clone was recorded a few times. V usage is TRBV27 and J usage is TRBJ2-1; 8 nucleotides match TRBD2. Looked up from germline, CDR1 is MNHEY and CDR2 is SMNVEV (reference sequence). There are 15 residues in the CDR3. V dropped 2 bases and J dropped 10; count of bases not matched to a gene: 10. The CDR3 DNA is TGTGCCAGCAGTTTAAGTCTAGCGGGTGCGGGGGAGCAGTTCTTC. Its protein product is CASSLSLAGAGEQFF.

The chain links TRBV4-1 to TRBJ2-7; 12 nucleotides line up with TRBD2. V dropped 0 bases and J dropped 4; count of bases not matched to a gene: 4. The CDR3 has 16 amino acids. CDR1 and CDR2 (germline): MGHRA, YSYEKL. The CDR3 DNA reads TGCGCCAGCAGCCAAGAAGACACTAGCGGGAGGTACGAGCAGTACTTC. This sequence encodes CASSQEDTSGRYEQYF.

The V call is TRBV29-1, the J call TRBJ2-4, with D unclear. Germline V gives CDR1 SQVTM, CDR2 ANQGSEA. CDR3 length: 15 residues. V gave up 4 bases and J gave up 2 bases, with 15 bases separating them. The CDR3 sequence: CSVVRMALTKNIQYF. The CDR3 coding sequence is TGCAGCGTTGTAAGGATGGCACTAACCAAAAACATTCAGTACTTC.

The chain joins TRBV28 to TRBJ2-1; 9 bases are shared with TRBD1. Germline V CDR1 and CDR2: MDHEN, SYDVKM. This CDR3 spans 16 amino acids. The trim removed 4 bases at V and 8 bases at J, leaving 12 bases unmatched. CDR3 DNA: TGTGCCAGCAGTTCCCTCCGGGACAGGGTTTTCGATGAGCAGTTCTTC. Its protein product is CASSSLRDRVFDEQFF.

The rearrangement links TRBV4-1 to TRBJ1-1; D is unclear. CDR3 size: 12 residues. CDR1 is MGHRA and CDR2 is YSYEKL in the germline V gene. The V gene lost 1 base and the J gene lost 8 bases, with 8 bases spanning the gap. Here the CDR3 DNA reads TGCGCCAGCAGCCAAGGCGAGAGGGAAGCTTTCTTT. Amino acid sequence: CASSQGEREAFF.

The chain has TRBV6-5 and TRBJ2-1, with D perhaps matching TRBD2 (5 bases). Germline CDR1 MNHEY, CDR2 SVGAGI. This CDR3 has 15 amino acids. V lost 3 bases to trimming and J lost 10 bases, with 19 bases between them. The CDR3 DNA reads as TGTGCCAGCAGTTATCGGGGAAGCTCTATTTTCGAGCAGTTCTTC. Encoded protein: CASSYRGSSIFEQFF.

The chain uses TRBV6-1 and TRBJ1-1, with 7 bases fitting TRBD1. The CDR3 loop spans 15 amino acids. Germline lookup yields CDR1 MNHNS and CDR2 SASEGT. J gave up 1 base and V 4 bases, and 6 bases lay outside the gene matches. The CDR3 loop reads CASSGIQGRNTEAFF. The CDR3 bases are TGTGCCAGCAGTGGTATACAGGGGCGGAACACTGAAGCTTTCTTT.

The chain recombines TRBV6-6 with TRBJ1-4, with a possible D match to TRBD1 (5 bases). V lost 2 bases, J lost 8 bases, and 12 bases lay in between. The CDR3 is 14 residues long. Per the germline V gene, CDR1 is MNHNY and CDR2 is SVGAGI (reference sequence). This CDR3 is CASSYGGGGEKLFF. The CDR3 DNA follows: TGTGCCAGCAGTTACGGGGGGGGTGGAGAAAAACTGTTTTTT.

The rearrangement joins TRBV6-1 to TRBJ2-1; the D gene is possibly TRBD1 (5 bases). Trimming removed 2 bases at V and 6 bases at J, with 17 bases between. Germline CDR1 and CDR2: MNHNS and SASEGT. This CDR3 is built from 16 residues. In DNA form, the CDR3 reads TGTGCCAGCAGTGAAATCCAGGGTAAAACGGTCAATGAGCAGTTCTTC. It yields the protein CASSEIQGKTVNEQFF.

The chain couples TRBV4-2 to TRBJ2-1; 7 bases are shared with TRBD1. The CDR3 length is 14 residues. CDR1 and CDR2 (germline): LGHNA, YNFKEQ. The trim removed 4 bases at V and 4 bases at J, leaving 4 bases unmatched. CDR3 DNA: TGTGCCAGCAGCCCGAGGGGGCTTTACAATGAGCAGTTCTTC. Amino acid sequence: CASSPRGLYNEQFF.

This chain connects TRBV7-2 to TRBJ2-1, with a tentative D call TRBD1 (5 bases). The germline V gene has CDR1 SGHTA and CDR2 FQGNSA. The CDR3 spans 15 residues. V lost 1 base and J 6 bases, leaving 13 bases between the germline ends. The CDR3 bases are TGTGCCAGCAGCTTAGGGGGCGGCGCTTCCAATGAGCAGTTCTTC. Protein product: CASSLGGGASNEQFF.

The chain has TRBV28 and TRBJ2-7; D remains ambiguous. V was shortened by 3 bases and J by 0 bases, with 6 bases between the two germline ends. This CDR3 is 13 amino acids long. Germline loops: CDR1 MDHEN, CDR2 SYDVKM. The CDR3 loop is CASSFVDSYEQYF. DNA for the CDR3: TGTGCCAGCAGTTTCGTAGACTCCTACGAGCAGTACTTC.

This clone has a handful of counts. CDR3: CASSPRGSGWSEQFF. As DNA, the CDR3 is TGTGCCAGCAGTCCCCGGGGAAGTGGGTGGTCTGAGCAGTTCTTC. The chain recombines TRBV6-5 with TRBJ2-1; a weak D match, TRBD2 (5 bases). CDR3 length: 15 residues. Germline assignment: CDR1 MNHEY and CDR2 SVGAGI. Trimming left V 5 bases short and J 9 bases short, with 20 bases between.

V gene TRBV15 combines with J gene TRBJ2-1; D perhaps matches TRBD1 (5 bases). The CDR3 spans 15 residues. The germline V gene encodes CDR1 LNHNV and CDR2 YYDKDF (reference sequence). V shed 0 bases and J shed 6 bases, with 12 bases lying between them. The CDR3 protein is CATSRDPPGSNEQFF. For the CDR3, the DNA is TGTGCCACCAGCAGAGATCCCCCAGGGTCCAATGAGCAGTTCTTC. Based on the CDR3 plus reference TRBV15 and TRBJ2-1, the full variable domain is DAMVIQNPRYQVTQFGKPVTLSCSQTLNHNVMYWYQQKSSQAPKLLFHYYDKDFNNEADTPDNFQSRRPNTSFCFLDIRSPGLGDTAMYLCATSRDPPGSNEQFFGPGTRLTVL.

This clone was seen a single time. CDR3 coding DNA: TGTGCCAGCAGCCCGACAGGGTTCGACTACGAGCAGTACTTC. Its translation: CASSPTGFDYEQYF. This chain uses TRBV7-3 with TRBJ2-7, with 7 bases fitting TRBD1. The ends lost 5 bases at V and 3 bases at J; junction bases unmatched: 7. The CDR3 consists of 14 residues. In germline, CDR1 is SGHTA, CDR2 FQGTGA.

The chain has TRBV5-6 and TRBJ1-4, with 8 bases fitting TRBD1. Germline V gene data show CDR1 as SGHDT and CDR2 as YYEEEE. This CDR3 region has 15 residues. J lost 3 bases, V lost 3 bases, and 4 bases had no gene match. The CDR3 region has the DNA TGTGCCAGCAGCTCCACAGGGGGGGCTAATGAAAAACTGTTTTTT. It specifies CASSSTGGANEKLFF. The full variable domain, rest sourced from reference TRBV5-6 and TRBJ1-4, is DAGVTQSPTHLIKTRGQQVTLRCSPKSGHDTVSWYQQALGQGPQFIFQYYEEEERQRGNFPDRFSGHQFPNYSSELNVNALLLGDSALYLCASSSTGGANEKLFFGSGTQLSVL.

This chain uses TRBV7-7 with TRBJ2-5; unclear D gene. This CDR3 comprises 13 residues. Germline V gene sequence: CDR1 SSHAT, CDR2 FNYEAQ (reference sequence). Trimming removed 4 bases from V and 4 bases from J, with 10 bases in between. CDR3 nucleotides: TGTGCCAGCAGCTCCCATGAGGTAGAGACCCAGTACTTC. Protein sequence: CASSSHEVETQYF.

Note on this clone: One end of the junction is discordant with germline, which a read error may explain. CDR3 protein: CSSSSSWDRLYEQYF. CDR3 sequence (DNA): TGTTCCAGCAGCTCCAGCTGGGACAGACTTTACGAGCAGTACTTC. This rearrangement joins TRBV7-9 to TRBJ2-7; 7 bases are shared with TRBD1. CDR3 size: 15 residues. Germline V gene sequence: CDR1 SEHNR, CDR2 FQNEAQ (reference sequence). Full variable domain (remainder filled in from reference TRBV7-9 and TRBJ2-7): DTGVSQNPRHKITKRGQNVTFRCDPISEHNRLYWYRQTLGQGPEFLTYFQNEAQLEKSRLLSDRFSAERPKGSFSTLEIQRTEQGDSAMYLCSSSSSWDRLYEQYFGPGTRLTVT.

V gene TRBV27 combines with J gene TRBJ2-2; maybe TRBD1 (5 bases). V was clipped by 2 bases and J by 6 bases, with 10 bases between them. Germline lookup yields CDR1 MNHEY and CDR2 SMNVEV (reference sequence). The CDR3 has 14 amino acids. The CDR3 nucleotides are TGTGCCAGCAGTTTAACAAAAGGGGCCGGGGAGCTGTTTTTT. Protein product: CASSLTKGAGELFF.

The chain couples TRBV29-1 to TRBJ1-1; TRBD1 matches 7 bases. With V trimmed by 7 bases and J by 5 bases, 7 bases remained unmatched. CDR3 size: 12 residues. CDR1 is SQVTM, CDR2 ANQGSEA, per germline. The CDR3 bases are TGCAGCGGCAAGACAGGGCGGACTGAAGCTTTCTTT. The encoded protein is CSGKTGRTEAFF.

This chain joins TRBV6-1 and TRBJ1-1, with a weak D call TRBD1 (5 bases). The CDR3 runs to 12 residues. Germline V gene lookup returns CDR1 MNHNS and CDR2 SASEGT. Trimming pared 5 bases from V and 3 bases from J, leaving 7 bases between. The CDR3 sequence: CASSRGDTEAFF. The CDR3 coding sequence is TGTGCCAGCAGTAGGGGTGACACTGAAGCTTTCTTT.

This clone was counted only a few times. The chain combines TRBV28 with TRBJ2-5; TRBD2 matches at 9 bases. The V gene's germline CDR1 is MDHEN and CDR2 SYDVKM. The junction had 6 bases not matched to a gene; V was cut back by 3 bases and J by 1 base. The CDR3 runs 16 residues. This chain's CDR3 is CASSFGTSKFQETQYF. CDR3 nucleotide sequence: TGTGCCAGCAGTTTTGGGACTAGCAAATTCCAAGAGACCCAGTACTTC. The variable domain in full, completed from reference TRBV28 and TRBJ2-5, reads DVKVTQSSRYLVKRTGEKVFLECVQDMDHENMFWYRQDPGLGLRLIYFSYDVKMKEKGDIPEGYSVSREKKERFSLILESASTNQTSMYLCASSFGTSKFQETQYFGPGTRLLVL.

The genes are TRBV30 and TRBJ2-7; D might be TRBD2 (5 bases). Germline V gene data show CDR1 as GTSNPN and CDR2 as SVGIG (reference sequence). The V and J ends lost 7 bases and 0 bases respectively, with 13 bases between them. CDR3 length equals 13 residues. This chain's CDR3 is CAFLGSHSYEQYF. CDR3 sequence (DNA): TGTGCCTTTTTGGGGAGCCACTCCTACGAGCAGTACTTC.